Reported below is one TCR beta chain. The sample comes from a study of blood T cell repertoires in COVID-19. Study as a whole: Samples came from the United States, Italy and Spain, spanning acute and convalescent COVID-19.

In the authors' workflow: Estimation of nucleated cell counts was performed using reference gene primer amplification. This table comes from immunoSEQ multiplex PCR, and its TCRdb copy is limited to in-frame clones, with some not included. The D gene and trimming were derived from the DNA, and the V and J assignments and clone size from that table. The sample has about 180,000 clones, 70% to 90% seen once; the top ten hold approximately 7%. The CDR3 has 12 residues. Germline lookup yields CDR1 SEHNR and CDR2 FQNEAQ (reference sequence). The V end was cut by 1 base, the J end by 8 bases, with 8 bases between.

This receptor was obtained from a man aged 50 or older with active or convalescent COVID-19. V is TRBV7-9 and J is TRBJ1-2; no firm D call. The sequencing sample was made of peripheral blood. The CDR3 spells CASSLVTRGYTF. Here the CDR3 DNA reads TGTGCCAGCAGCTTAGTCACGAGGGGCTACACCTTC.